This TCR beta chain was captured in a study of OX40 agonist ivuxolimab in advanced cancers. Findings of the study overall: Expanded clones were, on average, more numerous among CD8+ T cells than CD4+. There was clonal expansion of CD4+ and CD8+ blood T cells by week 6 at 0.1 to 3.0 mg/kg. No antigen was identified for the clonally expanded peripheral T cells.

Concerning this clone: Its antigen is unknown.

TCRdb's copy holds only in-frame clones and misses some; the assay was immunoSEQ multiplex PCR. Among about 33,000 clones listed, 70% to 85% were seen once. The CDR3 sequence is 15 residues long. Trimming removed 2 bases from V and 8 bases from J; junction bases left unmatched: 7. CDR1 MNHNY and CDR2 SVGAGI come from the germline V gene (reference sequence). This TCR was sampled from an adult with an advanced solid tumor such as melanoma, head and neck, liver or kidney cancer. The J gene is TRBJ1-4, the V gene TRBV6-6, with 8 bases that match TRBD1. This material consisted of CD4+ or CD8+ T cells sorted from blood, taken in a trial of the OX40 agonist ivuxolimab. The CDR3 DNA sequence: TGTGCCAGCAGTTACGGTACAGGGGGAAGGGAAAAACTGTTTTTT. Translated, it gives CASSYGTGGREKLFF.